One and the same sample provided the 5 T cell receptor beta chains below, sequenced in a study of blood T cell repertoires in COVID-19. Repertoires were generated with immunoSEQ multiplex PCR, while TCRdb's copy carries only in-frame clones and drops some. Among 40,000 to 55,000 clones, about 89% were seen once, and the ten largest hold 2.2%. Specimen: peripheral blood. The receptors originated from a human donor in a cohort sampled during active COVID-19.

The chain uses TRBV9 and TRBJ2-3, with 8 bases matching TRBD2. This CDR3 is 15 amino acids long. V dropped 0 bases and J dropped 1; count of bases not matched to a gene: 1. Germline loops: CDR1 SGDLS, CDR2 YYNGEE. The CDR3 DNA reads as TGTGCCAGCAGCGTAGCGGGGGGGCGCACAGATACGCAGTATTTT. It encodes CASSVAGGRTDTQYF.

This chain uses TRBV6-2 or TRBV6-3 with TRBJ1-5; TRBD1 agrees at 8 bases. J gave up 6 bases and V 6 bases, and 10 bases lay outside the gene matches. Germline V gene data show CDR1 as MNHEY and CDR2 as SVGEGT. CDR3 length: 15 residues. This CDR3 reads CASSRDRGSGQPQHF. CDR3 bases: TGTGCCAGCAGCCGCGACAGGGGTAGCGGTCAGCCCCAGCATTTT.

The chain couples TRBV6-1 to TRBJ1-3; 8 positions match TRBD1. The CDR3 contains 14 residues. CDR1 and CDR2 (germline): MNHNS, SASEGT. J lost 8 bases, V lost 1 base, and 4 bases had no gene match. The CDR3 DNA sequence: TGTGCCAGCAGTGAAGGCAGGGGGCAATACACCATATATTTT. Amino acid sequence: CASSEGRGQYTIYF.

The genes are TRBV28 and TRBJ2-5; TRBD2 might be the D (6 bases). The CDR3 is made up of 13 amino acids. The germline CDR1 and CDR2 sequences are MDHEN and SYDVKM. Trimming took 3 bases from V and 5 from J, leaving 10 bases between them. CDR3 coding DNA: TGTGCCAGCAGTTTCCCAGGGAGGGAGACCCAGTACTTC. Residues: CASSFPGRETQYF.

This chain links TRBV5-1 with TRBJ2-1; TRBD2 matches at 12 bases. Germline assignment: CDR1 SGHRS and CDR2 YFSETQ. J was trimmed by 0 bases and V by 3 bases; bases with no gene match: 10. The CDR3 length is 19 residues. CDR3 DNA sequence: TGCGCCAGCAGCTCACAAGGACTAGCGGGGCTGAGCTCCTACAATGAGCAGTTCTTC. Protein: CASSSQGLAGLSSYNEQFF.